This is a list of T cell receptor beta chains from one sample in a study of T cells in Graves' hyperthyroidism and ophthalmopathy. TCRdb re-analysed the multiplex PCR reads in MiXCR, keeping a single row per CDR3 protein. This sample has more than 550,000 distinct CDR3 sequences, with roughly 17% found just once. Sequenced material: blood. These receptor sequences come from a man aged 50-60 years with Graves' hyperthyroidism. Both conserved end residues are part of each CDR3. The D gene is left open where the match is weak. Clone size, where shown, is once, few, many, or a class for clones that have expanded.

V gene,J gene,clone size,D gene,CDR3 DNA,CDR3 protein
TRBV28,TRBJ2-3,many,-,TGTGCCAGCAGTCCCCATACGCAGTATTTT,CASSPHTQYF
TRBV10-3,TRBJ2-3,many,-,TGTGCCATCAAGAGCGGGCAGGCGCAGTATTTT,CAIKSGQAQYF
TRBV3-1,TRBJ2-7,many,-,TGTGCCAGCAGCCAAGATGGCACGGGGACCTACGAGCAGTACTTC,CASSQDGTGTYEQYF
TRBV6-1,TRBJ1-2,few,TRBD1,TGTGCCAGCCTCGCGGACAGGGCCCAGAGGGGCTACACCTTC,CASLADRAQRGYTF
TRBV6-2/TRBV6-3,TRBJ2-1,-,-,TGTGCCAGCACCTCAAAAGCTCGGGGATCCGGGAATGAGCAGTTCTTC,CASTSKARGSGNEQFF
TRBV28,TRBJ1-2,many,-,TGTGCCAGCAGTTTATGGTCAGTTTCCTATGGCTACACCTTC,CASSLWSVSYGYTF
TRBV27,TRBJ2-7,many,-,TGTGCCAGCAGTCCCCTACAGGGGGGGGCCTACGAGCAGTACTTC,CASSPLQGGAYEQYF
TRBV20-1,TRBJ2-5,many,-,TGCAGTGCTGGGGGAGACAGTTTTCAAGAGACCCAGTACTTC,CSAGGDSFQETQYF
TRBV5-1,TRBJ1-2,few,TRBD1,TGCGCCAGCAGCCCCCCGGACAGGGATGGCTACACCTTC,CASSPPDRDGYTF
TRBV7-2,TRBJ2-1,many,TRBD2,TGTGCCAGCAGCTTAGGTACTAGCGGGAGTATTCAGTTCTTC,CASSLGTSGSIQFF
TRBV7-9,TRBJ1-5,few,-,TGTGCCAGCAGCTTTTTGGGAGATGGCAATCAGCCCCAGCATTTT,CASSFLGDGNQPQHF
TRBV20-1,TRBJ2-1,many,TRBD2,TGCAGTGCTAGAGATCCTAGCGGATACAATGAGCAGTTCTTC,CSARDPSGYNEQFF
TRBV6-5,TRBJ2-1,-,TRBD1,TGTGCCAGCAGTTACTCGGGGACAGCGACCTACAATGAGCAGTTCTTC,CASSYSGTATYNEQFF
TRBV3-1,TRBJ2-2,-,TRBD2,TGTGCCAGCAGCCCAGCGGGAGTTAGCACCGGGGAGCTGTTTTTT,CASSPAGVSTGELFF
TRBV7-3,TRBJ2-5,many,-,TGTGCCAGCAGCTCGCCCCAGTACTTC,CASSSPQYF
TRBV30,TRBJ2-4,many,TRBD2,TGTGCCTGGAGTGGGGGGGGGAAAAACATTCAGTACTTC,CAWSGGGKNIQYF
TRBV6-1,TRBJ1-1,many,-,TGTGCCAGCAAGCAACAGAAAGCCACTGAAGCTTTCTTT,CASKQQKATEAFF
TRBV10-3,TRBJ1-4,many,TRBD1,TGTGCCATCAGTGAGTCGACAGGGACTAATGAAAAACTGTTTTTT,CAISESTGTNEKLFF
TRBV11-1,TRBJ1-1,many,-,TGTGCCAGCGATAGGATCGGGAACACTGAAGCTTTCTTT,CASDRIGNTEAFF
TRBV2,TRBJ2-5,-,-,TGTGCCAGCGGACAGTGGGAGACCCAGTACTTC,CASGQWETQYF
TRBV5-1,TRBJ1-5,-,-,TGCGCCAGCAGCCTGGAACCCGGGGGAAGGTATCAGCCCCAGCATTTT,CASSLEPGGRYQPQHF
TRBV7-9,TRBJ1-2,few,-,TGTGCCAGCAGCTTAGAGTCTGTGACTGGGAGCCGGACATCTAGATACCATGGCTACACCTTC,CASSLESVTGSRTSRYHGYTF
TRBV7-2,TRBJ2-1,many,TRBD2,TGTGCCAGCGACTTCGGCAGAGTAGCGGGAGTCAGTGAGCAGTTCTTC,CASDFGRVAGVSEQFF
TRBV9,TRBJ2-7,-,-,TGTGCCAGCAGCGTCGGTTCTGCGAGGCCCCTACACGAGCAGTACTTC,CASSVGSARPLHEQYF
TRBV12-3/TRBV12-4,TRBJ2-1,-,TRBD2,TGTGCCAGCAGTTTATCTGGGGGGGGCAATGAGCAGTTCTTC,CASSLSGGGNEQFF
TRBV5-1,TRBJ2-3,-,TRBD2,TGCGCCAGCAGCTCTGAGGGAGGGCCAGATACGCAGTATTTT,CASSSEGGPDTQYF
TRBV2,TRBJ2-7,many,-,TGTGCCAGCAGTGAAGGCGGGAACTACGAGCAGTACTTC,CASSEGGNYEQYF
TRBV14,TRBJ1-2,-,-,TGTGCCAGCAGCCATGGCGGCCCCTATGGCTACACCTTC,CASSHGGPYGYTF
TRBV15,TRBJ1-4,-,-,TGTGCCACCAGCACGAGGACGGAAGTTAATGAAAAACTGTTTTTT,CATSTRTEVNEKLFF
TRBV12-3/TRBV12-4,TRBJ1-1,many,TRBD1,TGTGCCAGCAGTGACAGGGAGAACACTGAAGCTTTCTTT,CASSDRENTEAFF
TRBV11-2,TRBJ2-1,many,-,TGTGCCAGCAGCTTAGAAGCAGTTTACAATGAGCAGTTCTTC,CASSLEAVYNEQFF
TRBV4-1,TRBJ1-5,-,-,TGCGCCAGCAGCCAAGCCAGTGGGGGGCCCCAGCATTTT,CASSQASGGPQHF
TRBV25-1,TRBJ2-4,-,TRBD1,TGTGCCAGCAGTGGGGACAGGGGATGGGAAAACATTCAGTACTTC,CASSGDRGWENIQYF
TRBV6-1,TRBJ1-2,many,TRBD1,TGTGCCACGAAACCGGGACAGGCTGCTAACTATGGCTACACCTTC,CATKPGQAANYGYTF
TRBV28,TRBJ2-1,many,-,TGTGCCAGCAGTTTAAGGGACTCCTCCTTCCGCTCCTACAATGAGCAGTTCTTC,CASSLRDSSFRSYNEQFF
TRBV11-2,TRBJ2-1,few,TRBD1,TGTGCCAGCAGCTTTCAGGGGGTGAGTGAGCAGTTCTTC,CASSFQGVSEQFF
TRBV7-4,TRBJ2-5,-,TRBD2,TGTGCCAGCAGTGAACAGGGACTAGCGGGAGTTGCAGAGACCCAGTACTTC,CASSEQGLAGVAETQYF
TRBV5-1,TRBJ1-1,many,-,TGCGCCAGCAGCTTGGACAGTTCTGAAGCTTTCTTT,CASSLDSSEAFF
TRBV2,TRBJ2-5,-,TRBD2,TGTGCCAGCCTTTGGCTGCTAGCGGGGGGGATCGGGACCCAGTACTTC,CASLWLLAGGIGTQYF
TRBV28,TRBJ1-1,-,-,TGTGCCAGCACCCCTGGAGGGGCGGGCACTGAAGCTTTCTTT,CASTPGGAGTEAFF
TRBV28,TRBJ2-7,few,-,TGTGCCAGCAGTTTATTGGACTCCGGGCAGTACTTC,CASSLLDSGQYF
TRBV7-9,TRBJ2-7,few,-,TGTGCCAGCAGCCAAGATAAGGGTGGCACGTACGAGCAGTACTTC,CASSQDKGGTYEQYF
TRBV3-1,TRBJ1-5,many,-,TGTGCCAGCAGTCAAGCATCCGACAGCCTCAATCAGCCCCAGCATTTT,CASSQASDSLNQPQHF
TRBV7-9,TRBJ1-1,few,-,TGTGCCAGCACCACCTTAGGAACAACACAAGTTCTGAACACTGAAGCTTTCTTT,CASTTLGTTQVLNTEAFF
TRBV20-1,TRBJ1-1,many,-,TGCAGTGCTAGAGCTGGGTATACTGAAGCTTTCTTT,CSARAGYTEAFF
TRBV4-1,TRBJ2-4,-,TRBD1,TGCGCCAGCAGCCTTGGACAGGGGGCGGTAGGAAACATTCAGTACTTC,CASSLGQGAVGNIQYF
TRBV28,TRBJ2-4,few,TRBD2,TGTGCCAGCAGTAGACTAGCGGGATCCGGCATTCAGTACTTC,CASSRLAGSGIQYF
TRBV29-1,TRBJ2-7,-,TRBD2,TGCGGGGCGATTGCACTAGCGGGAGAGGAGCAGTACTTC,CGAIALAGEEQYF
TRBV6-1,TRBJ1-6,many,TRBD1,TGTGCCAGCAGTACTACAGGGGCAGGTTCACCCCTCCACTTT,CASSTTGAGSPLHF
TRBV12-3/TRBV12-4,TRBJ1-4,-,TRBD1,TGTGCCAGCAGTTTTGAAGGGGGCAGCGAAAAACTGTTTTTT,CASSFEGGSEKLFF
TRBV19,TRBJ2-1,-,TRBD2,TGTGCCAGTAGTATAGCCAGCGGGAGTTACAATGAGCAGTTCTTC,CASSIASGSYNEQFF
TRBV10-3,TRBJ2-7,many,TRBD2,TGTGCCATCAGTGACCCGGATAGCGGGAGGGCCTTCCACGAGCAGTACTTC,CAISDPDSGRAFHEQYF
TRBV5-1,TRBJ1-1,few,-,TGCGCCAGCACCGAAGGAGGGGGTGTGAACACTGAAGCTTTCTTT,CASTEGGGVNTEAFF
TRBV28,TRBJ1-5,many,-,TGTGCCAGCCGCCCGGGCGGGAATCAGCCCCAGCATTTT,CASRPGGNQPQHF
TRBV3-1,TRBJ2-7,few,TRBD1,TGTGCCAGCAGCCAAGATTACGGGACAGGGAGCTCCTACGAGCAGTACTTC,CASSQDYGTGSSYEQYF
TRBV12-3/TRBV12-4,TRBJ1-5,few,-,TGTGCCAGCAGTTTTGTGGGTTTTTATAGCAATCAGCCCCAGCATTTT,CASSFVGFYSNQPQHF
TRBV20-1,TRBJ2-7,many,-,TGCAGTGCTAGATTCCCTGACAACTACGAGCAGTACTTC,CSARFPDNYEQYF